Reported below is one T cell receptor beta chain. Its antigen is unknown. The table came from immunoSEQ multiplex PCR; TCRdb's copy has only in-frame clones and leaves some out. The profile shows 85,000 to 120,000 clones, over 70% of them singletons. CDR3 length equals 15 residues. CDR1 and CDR2 from the germline V gene are SGHAT and FQNNGV. Deletions cut 0 bases from V and 0 bases from J, with 6 bases between. The data stem from a study of Ad26.COV2.S vaccination and SARS-CoV-2 variants. Overall study findings and caveats: It is possible that the TCR breadth and depth analyses underestimated the total T cell responses. Across vaccine and placebo recipients, the breadth of non-spike TCRs was similar. Spike-specific TCR breadth in vaccine recipients exceeded that seen in placebo recipients. Substantial post-vaccination breadth of spike-specific CD8+ and CD4+ T cell responses was reported.

This specimen consisted of peripheral blood, obtained after recovery from COVID-19. The chain links TRBV11-2 to TRBJ2-1, with D hard to call. The source of this sequence is a human donor who had recovered from COVID-19. As DNA, the CDR3 is TGTGCCAGCAGCTTAGATCAGAGCTCCTACAATGAGCAGTTCTTC. It translates to CASSLDQSSYNEQFF.